At least ten counts were recorded for the clone carrying this T cell receptor (beta chain). Its antigen is unidentified. This sample is part of a study of prognosis after radiotherapy for stage I lung cancer. Study context: Enrolled patients had stage I non-small cell lung cancer and entered the cohort between 2018 and January 2019. Considered medically inoperable were all of the patients with non-small cell lung cancer.

The authors amplified TCR beta CDR3 from genomic DNA using two-round multiplex PCR. For every TRBV and TRBJ gene, a specific primer was used in first-round PCR. TCRdb called the multiplex PCR reads again in MiXCR, with one record for every CDR3 protein. The table includes fewer than 40,000 distinct CDR3 sequences, approximately 39% detected once. Points from the study as a whole: Gene usage of TRBV and TRBJ reportedly differed between patients with and without metastases. Unique TCR clone counts dropped after stereotactic body radiation therapy, from a median of approximately 9,600 to 7,200.

The CDR3 length is 13 residues. Trimming removed 5 bases at V and 2 bases at J, with 9 bases between. Germline assignment: CDR1 GTSNPN and CDR2 SVGIG (reference sequence). The J gene is TRBJ2-2, the V gene TRBV30; perhaps D is TRBD1 or TRBD2 (5 bases each). Source: PBMCs, taken before or after stereotactic body radiation therapy (not recorded which). The source of this sequence is a donor over 45 with non-small cell lung cancer. The CDR3 protein is CAWYRDNTGELFF. The DNA of the CDR3 is TGTGCCTGGTACCGGGACAACACCGGGGAGCTGTTTTTT.